The present T cell receptor (beta chain) was sequenced within a study of T cells in Graves' hyperthyroidism and ophthalmopathy. Using RNA transcripts as the source, TCR beta CDR3 regions were amplified. HTBI primers were employed in a first-round RT-PCR of the TCR CDR3. Using its own MiXCR run on the multiplex PCR reads, TCRdb lists one record per CDR3 protein. The data contain 600,000 to 700,000 distinct CDR3 sequences, roughly 15% of them seen just once; the ten biggest clones take up approximately 4.2%. Uncontrolled infection, other autoimmune disease, pregnancy or lactation led to exclusion. CDR3 size: 15 residues. V shed 4 bases, J shed 6 bases, and the junction held 12 bases outside the gene matches. Germline values: CDR1 SGHKS, CDR2 YYEKEE (reference sequence).

The V call is TRBV5-5, the J call TRBJ1-2, with TRBD1 matching over 7 bases. This receptor was identified in a woman in her 40s with Graves' ophthalmopathy. The sequenced sample consisted of blood. As DNA, the CDR3 is TGTGCCAGCAGCCAGGCAATTGAGGGGGCACATGGCTACACCTTC. Its translation: CASSQAIEGAHGYTF.